The source of this T cell receptor beta chain is a study of T cell responses to AZD1222 COVID-19 vaccine. Study summary: The analysis combined second doses at about 4 or about 12 weeks. Study-wide results and caveats: Only a handful of AZD1222 recipients tested seropositive at baseline.

Trimming left V 4 bases short and J 5 bases short, with 11 bases between. Germline V gives CDR1 SGHTS, CDR2 YDEGEE. CDR3 length: 13 amino acids. On this clone: Its antigen is undetermined.

TCRdb's table, derived via immunoSEQ multiplex PCR, lists solely in-frame clones and lacks some. In the table there are some 120,000 clones, over 75% of which are singletons. This clonotype was obtained from an adult in good health. The input for sequencing was peripheral blood, taken on day 0 of AZD1222 vaccination. The chain recombines TRBV5-8 with TRBJ2-3; tentatively, D is TRBD2 (5 bases). CDR3 in DNA: TGTGCCAGCAGCCCGCGTCGGGGAGATACGCAGTATTTT. This sequence encodes CASSPRRGDTQYF.